This T cell receptor (beta chain) derives from a study of blood T cell repertoires in COVID-19. Study background: COVID-19 samples, acute and convalescent, were from the United States, Italy and Spain. Sources were T cells, B-cell-depleted T cells, or PBMCs; the material itself was cDNA or gDNA.

Per the original methods: How many nucleated cells were present was estimated from reference gene primer amplification. Using immunoSEQ multiplex PCR, the repertoire was profiled, and TCRdb retains in-frame clones only, with some absent. V, J and clone size are taken as reported in that table, and D and trimming were inferred from the DNA itself. Of around 180,000 clones in the sample, about 82% were seen once. J was trimmed by 6 bases and V by 10 bases; bases with no gene match: 12. The CDR3 covers 15 residues. Germline lookup yields CDR1 SGHAT and CDR2 FQNNGV. V gene TRBV11-2 combines with J gene TRBJ2-2, with 9 bases lining up with TRBD2. The specimen sequenced was peripheral blood. The clonotype originates from a woman in her twenties or thirties with acute or convalescent COVID-19. In DNA, the CDR3 is TGTGCCACTCTGGAGCGGGGGGTCCAGGCCGGGGAGCTGTTTTTT. Translating it yields CATLERGVQAGELFF.